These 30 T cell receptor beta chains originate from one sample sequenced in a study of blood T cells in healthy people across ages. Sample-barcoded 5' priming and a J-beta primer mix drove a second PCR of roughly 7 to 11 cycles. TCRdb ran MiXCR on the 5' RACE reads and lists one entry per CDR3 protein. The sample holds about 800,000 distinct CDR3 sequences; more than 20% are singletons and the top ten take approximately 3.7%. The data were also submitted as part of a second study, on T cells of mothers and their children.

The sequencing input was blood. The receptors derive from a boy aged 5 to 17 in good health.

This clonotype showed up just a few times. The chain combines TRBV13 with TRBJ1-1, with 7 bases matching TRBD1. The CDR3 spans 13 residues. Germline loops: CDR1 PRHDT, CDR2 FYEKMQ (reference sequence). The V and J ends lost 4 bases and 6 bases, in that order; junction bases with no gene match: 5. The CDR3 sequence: CASSYRGGAEAFF. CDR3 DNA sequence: TGTGCCAGCAGCTACAGGGGAGGGGCTGAAGCTTTCTTT.

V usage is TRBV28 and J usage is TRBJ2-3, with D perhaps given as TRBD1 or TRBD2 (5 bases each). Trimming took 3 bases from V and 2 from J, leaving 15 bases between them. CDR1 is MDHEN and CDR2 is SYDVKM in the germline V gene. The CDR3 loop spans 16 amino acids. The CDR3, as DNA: TGTGCCAGCAGTTTCCCTACGGGGCCCTACACAGATACGCAGTATTTT. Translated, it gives CASSFPTGPYTDTQYF.

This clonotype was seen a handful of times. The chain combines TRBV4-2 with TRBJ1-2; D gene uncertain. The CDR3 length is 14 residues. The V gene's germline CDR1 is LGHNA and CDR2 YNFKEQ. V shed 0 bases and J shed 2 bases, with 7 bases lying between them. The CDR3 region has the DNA TGTGCCAGCAGCCAAGAATACCCAAACTATGGCTACACCTTC. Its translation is CASSQEYPNYGYTF.

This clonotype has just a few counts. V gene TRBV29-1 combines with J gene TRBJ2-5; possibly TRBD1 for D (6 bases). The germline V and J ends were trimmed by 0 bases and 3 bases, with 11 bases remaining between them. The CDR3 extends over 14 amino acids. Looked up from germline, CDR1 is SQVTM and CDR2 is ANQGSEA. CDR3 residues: CSVEDPSGEETQYF. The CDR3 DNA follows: TGCAGCGTTGAAGATCCCTCAGGGGAAGAGACCCAGTACTTC.

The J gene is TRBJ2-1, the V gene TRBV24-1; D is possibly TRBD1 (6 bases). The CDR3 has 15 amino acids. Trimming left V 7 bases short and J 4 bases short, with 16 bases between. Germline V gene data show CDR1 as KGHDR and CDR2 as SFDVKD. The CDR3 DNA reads TGTGCCACCAGCAACGAGGACAGTATTTACAATGAGCAGTTCTTC. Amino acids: CATSNEDSIYNEQFF.

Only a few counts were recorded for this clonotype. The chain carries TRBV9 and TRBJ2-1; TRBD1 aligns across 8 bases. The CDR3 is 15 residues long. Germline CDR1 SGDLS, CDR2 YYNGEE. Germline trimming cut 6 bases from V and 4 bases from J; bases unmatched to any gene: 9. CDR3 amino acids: CASTLQDRVYNEQFF. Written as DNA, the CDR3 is TGTGCCAGCACCTTACAGGACAGGGTATACAATGAGCAGTTCTTC.

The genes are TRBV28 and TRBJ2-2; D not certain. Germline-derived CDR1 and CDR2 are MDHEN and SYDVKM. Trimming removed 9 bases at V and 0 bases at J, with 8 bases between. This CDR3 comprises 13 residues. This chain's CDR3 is CASGKANTGELFF. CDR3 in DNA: TGTGCCAGTGGGAAGGCGAACACCGGGGAGCTGTTTTTT.

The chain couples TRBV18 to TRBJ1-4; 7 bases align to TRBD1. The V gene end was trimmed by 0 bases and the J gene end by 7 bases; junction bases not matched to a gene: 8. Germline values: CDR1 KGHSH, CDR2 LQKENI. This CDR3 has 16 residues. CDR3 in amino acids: CASSPPVLQGIEKLFF. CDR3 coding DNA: TGTGCCAGCTCACCACCGGTTTTACAGGGGATTGAAAAACTGTTTTTT.

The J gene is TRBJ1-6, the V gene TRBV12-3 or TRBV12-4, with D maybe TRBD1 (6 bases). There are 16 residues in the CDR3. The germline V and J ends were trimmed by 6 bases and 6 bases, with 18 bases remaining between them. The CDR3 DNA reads TGTGCCAGCAGCTCTTCTCCTGGACAGCTTAATTCACCCCTCCACTTT. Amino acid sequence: CASSSSPGQLNSPLHF.

The CDR3 bases are TGTGCCAGCAGCCCAAGGAGGACAGCATCAGCCAAAAACATTCAGTACTTC. As protein: CASSPRRTASAKNIQYF. This chain links TRBV3-1 with TRBJ2-4; TRBD1 might be the D (6 bases). V dropped 4 bases and J dropped 0 bases, with 16 bases sitting between them. This CDR3 contains 17 residues. From germline, CDR1 is LGHDT and CDR2 YNNKEL (reference sequence). Looking up the rest from reference TRBV3-1 and TRBJ2-4 gives the full variable domain: DTAVSQTPKYLVTQMGNDKSIKCEQNLGHDTMYWYKQDSKKFLKIMFSYNNKELIINETVPNRFSPKSPDKAHLNLHINSLELGDSAVYFCASSPRRTASAKNIQYFGAGTRLSVL.

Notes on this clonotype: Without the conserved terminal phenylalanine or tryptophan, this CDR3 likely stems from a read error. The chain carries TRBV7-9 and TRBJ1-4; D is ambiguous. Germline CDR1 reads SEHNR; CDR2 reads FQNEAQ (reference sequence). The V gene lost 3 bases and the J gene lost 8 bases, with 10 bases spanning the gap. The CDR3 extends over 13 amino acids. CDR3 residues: CASSFDEGEKLFS. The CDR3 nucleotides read TGTGCCAGCAGCTTCGATGAAGGGGAAAAACTGTTTTCT.

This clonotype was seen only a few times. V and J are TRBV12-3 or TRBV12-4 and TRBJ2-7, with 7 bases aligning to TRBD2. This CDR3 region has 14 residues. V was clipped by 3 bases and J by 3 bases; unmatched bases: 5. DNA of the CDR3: TGTGCCAGCAGTTTTGGGAGGGGTGGCTACGAGCAGTACTTC. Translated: CASSFGRGGYEQYF.

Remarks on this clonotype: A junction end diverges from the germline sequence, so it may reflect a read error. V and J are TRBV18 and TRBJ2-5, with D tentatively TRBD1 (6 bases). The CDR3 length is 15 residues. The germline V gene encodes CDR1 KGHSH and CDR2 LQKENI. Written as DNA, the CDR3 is TGTGCCAGCTCATCCGCAGGGGCGAGCTCCTACGAGCAGCACTTC. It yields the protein CASSSAGASSYEQHF.

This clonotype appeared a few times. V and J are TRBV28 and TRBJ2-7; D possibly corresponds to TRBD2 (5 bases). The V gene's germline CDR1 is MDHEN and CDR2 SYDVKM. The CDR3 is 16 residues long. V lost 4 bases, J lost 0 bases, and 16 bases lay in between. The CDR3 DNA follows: TGTGCCAGCAGTTCCTCCTCGGCGGGCACCTCCTACGAGCAGTACTTC. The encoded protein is CASSSSSAGTSYEQYF.

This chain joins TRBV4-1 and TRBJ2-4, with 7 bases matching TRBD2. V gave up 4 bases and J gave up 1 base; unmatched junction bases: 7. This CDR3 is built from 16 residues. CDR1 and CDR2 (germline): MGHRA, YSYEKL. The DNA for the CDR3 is TGCGCCAGCAGCCCCCAGCGGGGAGGGGCCAAAAACATTCAGTACTTC. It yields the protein CASSPQRGGAKNIQYF.

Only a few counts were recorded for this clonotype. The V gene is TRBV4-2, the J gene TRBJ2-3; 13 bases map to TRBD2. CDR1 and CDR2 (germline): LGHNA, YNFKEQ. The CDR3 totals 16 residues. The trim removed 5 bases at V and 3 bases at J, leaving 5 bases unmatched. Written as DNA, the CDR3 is TGTGCCAGCAGCTCTTGGACTAGCGGGAGTACAGATACGCAGTATTTT. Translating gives CASSSWTSGSTDTQYF.

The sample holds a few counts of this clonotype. CDR3 residues: CASSSNSWDRGAYGYTF. CDR3 DNA sequence: TGTGCCAGCAGTTCCAATAGTTGGGACAGGGGCGCTTATGGCTACACCTTC. The J gene is TRBJ1-2, the V gene TRBV28; the match to TRBD1 covers 10 bases. V shed 4 bases and J 5 bases; nucleotides not matched to a gene: 13. The CDR3 spans 17 residues. Germline CDR1 MDHEN, CDR2 SYDVKM.

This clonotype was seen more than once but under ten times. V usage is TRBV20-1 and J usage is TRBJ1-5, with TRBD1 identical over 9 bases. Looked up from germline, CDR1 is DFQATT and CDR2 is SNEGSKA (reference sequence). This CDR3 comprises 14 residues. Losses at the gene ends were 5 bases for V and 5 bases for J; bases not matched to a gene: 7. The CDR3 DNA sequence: TGCAGTGCTCCGGGGGACAGGGTGGATCAGCCCCAGCATTTT. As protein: CSAPGDRVDQPQHF.

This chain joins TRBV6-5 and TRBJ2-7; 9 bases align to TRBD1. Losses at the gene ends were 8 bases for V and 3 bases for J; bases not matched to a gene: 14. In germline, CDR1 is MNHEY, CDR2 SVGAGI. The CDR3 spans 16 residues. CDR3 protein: CASLRASGQGNYEQYF. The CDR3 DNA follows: TGTGCCAGCTTACGGGCTTCCGGACAGGGGAACTACGAGCAGTACTTC.

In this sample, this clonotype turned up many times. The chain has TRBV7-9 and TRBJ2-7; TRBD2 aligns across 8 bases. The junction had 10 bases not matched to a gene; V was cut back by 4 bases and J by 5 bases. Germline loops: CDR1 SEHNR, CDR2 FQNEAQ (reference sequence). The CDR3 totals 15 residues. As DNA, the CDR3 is TGTGCCAGCAGCTCCAACGGGAGGGCCCTGGACGAGCAGTACTTC. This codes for CASSSNGRALDEQYF.

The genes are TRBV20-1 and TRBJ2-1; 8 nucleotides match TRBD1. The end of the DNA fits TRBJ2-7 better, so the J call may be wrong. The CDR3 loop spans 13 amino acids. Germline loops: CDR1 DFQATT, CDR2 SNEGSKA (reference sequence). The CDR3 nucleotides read TGCAGTGCTAGCCAGGGGGCGACATACGAGCAGTACTTC. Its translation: CSASQGATYEQYF.

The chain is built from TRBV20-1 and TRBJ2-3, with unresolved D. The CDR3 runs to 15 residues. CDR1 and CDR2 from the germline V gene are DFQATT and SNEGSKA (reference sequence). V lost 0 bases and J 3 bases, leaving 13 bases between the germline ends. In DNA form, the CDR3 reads TGCAGTGCTAGAGATCCCCTGGTGCCGACAGATACGCAGTATTTT. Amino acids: CSARDPLVPTDTQYF.

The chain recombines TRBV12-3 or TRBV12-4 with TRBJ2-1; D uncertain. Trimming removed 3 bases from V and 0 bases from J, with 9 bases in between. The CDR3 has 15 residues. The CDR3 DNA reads TGTGCCAGCAGTTTCCCAGCCCTCTCCTACAATGAGCAGTTCTTC. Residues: CASSFPALSYNEQFF.

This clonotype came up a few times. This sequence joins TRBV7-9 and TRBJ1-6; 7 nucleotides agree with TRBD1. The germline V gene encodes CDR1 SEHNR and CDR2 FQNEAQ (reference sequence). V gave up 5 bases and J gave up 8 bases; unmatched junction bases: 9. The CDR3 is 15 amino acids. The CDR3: CASSQGQGGHSPLHF. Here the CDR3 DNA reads TGTGCCAGCAGCCAAGGGCAGGGGGGTCATTCACCCCTCCACTTT.

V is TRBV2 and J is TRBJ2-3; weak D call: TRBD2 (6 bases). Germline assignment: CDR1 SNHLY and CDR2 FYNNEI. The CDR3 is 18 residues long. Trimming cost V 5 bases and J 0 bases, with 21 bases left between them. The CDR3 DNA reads TGTGCCAGCAGTATGAAACGGGAGCTCCCCATTAGCACAGATACGCAGTATTTT. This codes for CASSMKRELPISTDTQYF.

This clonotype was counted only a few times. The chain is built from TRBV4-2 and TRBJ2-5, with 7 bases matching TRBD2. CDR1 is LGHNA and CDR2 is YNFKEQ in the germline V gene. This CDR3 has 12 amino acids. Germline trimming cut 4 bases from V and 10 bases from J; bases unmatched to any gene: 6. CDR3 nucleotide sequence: TGTGCCAGCAGCCCAAGTGGGGGGGACCAGTACTTC. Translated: CASSPSGGDQYF.

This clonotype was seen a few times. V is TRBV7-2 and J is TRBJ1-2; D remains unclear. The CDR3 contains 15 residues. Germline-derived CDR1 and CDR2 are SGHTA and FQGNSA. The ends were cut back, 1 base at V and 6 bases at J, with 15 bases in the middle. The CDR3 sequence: CASSLEVSVFDGYTF. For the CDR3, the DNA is TGTGCCAGCAGCTTAGAAGTTTCGGTATTTGATGGCTACACCTTC.

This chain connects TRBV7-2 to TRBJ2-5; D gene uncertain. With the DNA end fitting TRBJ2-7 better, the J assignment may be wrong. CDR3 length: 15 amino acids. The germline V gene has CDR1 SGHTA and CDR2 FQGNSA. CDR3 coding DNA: TGTGCCAGCACCATCGGTCGTCTAAACCTCTACGAGCAGTACTTC. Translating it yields CASTIGRLNLYEQYF.

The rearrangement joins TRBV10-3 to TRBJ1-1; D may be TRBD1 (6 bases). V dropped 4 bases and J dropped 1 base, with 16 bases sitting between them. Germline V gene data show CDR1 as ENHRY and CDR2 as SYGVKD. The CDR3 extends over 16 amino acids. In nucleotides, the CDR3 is TGTGCCATCAGTGGATCTGGGGGGGGGCCGAACACTGAAGCTTTCTTT. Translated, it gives CAISGSGGGPNTEAFF.

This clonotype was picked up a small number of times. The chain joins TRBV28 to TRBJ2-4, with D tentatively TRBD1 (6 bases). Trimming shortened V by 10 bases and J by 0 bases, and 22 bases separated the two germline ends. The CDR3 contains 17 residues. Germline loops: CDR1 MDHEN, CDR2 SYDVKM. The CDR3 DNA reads TGTGCCACCACAGGGATATCAAAGATATTAGCCAAAAACATTCAGTACTTC. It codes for CATTGISKILAKNIQYF.